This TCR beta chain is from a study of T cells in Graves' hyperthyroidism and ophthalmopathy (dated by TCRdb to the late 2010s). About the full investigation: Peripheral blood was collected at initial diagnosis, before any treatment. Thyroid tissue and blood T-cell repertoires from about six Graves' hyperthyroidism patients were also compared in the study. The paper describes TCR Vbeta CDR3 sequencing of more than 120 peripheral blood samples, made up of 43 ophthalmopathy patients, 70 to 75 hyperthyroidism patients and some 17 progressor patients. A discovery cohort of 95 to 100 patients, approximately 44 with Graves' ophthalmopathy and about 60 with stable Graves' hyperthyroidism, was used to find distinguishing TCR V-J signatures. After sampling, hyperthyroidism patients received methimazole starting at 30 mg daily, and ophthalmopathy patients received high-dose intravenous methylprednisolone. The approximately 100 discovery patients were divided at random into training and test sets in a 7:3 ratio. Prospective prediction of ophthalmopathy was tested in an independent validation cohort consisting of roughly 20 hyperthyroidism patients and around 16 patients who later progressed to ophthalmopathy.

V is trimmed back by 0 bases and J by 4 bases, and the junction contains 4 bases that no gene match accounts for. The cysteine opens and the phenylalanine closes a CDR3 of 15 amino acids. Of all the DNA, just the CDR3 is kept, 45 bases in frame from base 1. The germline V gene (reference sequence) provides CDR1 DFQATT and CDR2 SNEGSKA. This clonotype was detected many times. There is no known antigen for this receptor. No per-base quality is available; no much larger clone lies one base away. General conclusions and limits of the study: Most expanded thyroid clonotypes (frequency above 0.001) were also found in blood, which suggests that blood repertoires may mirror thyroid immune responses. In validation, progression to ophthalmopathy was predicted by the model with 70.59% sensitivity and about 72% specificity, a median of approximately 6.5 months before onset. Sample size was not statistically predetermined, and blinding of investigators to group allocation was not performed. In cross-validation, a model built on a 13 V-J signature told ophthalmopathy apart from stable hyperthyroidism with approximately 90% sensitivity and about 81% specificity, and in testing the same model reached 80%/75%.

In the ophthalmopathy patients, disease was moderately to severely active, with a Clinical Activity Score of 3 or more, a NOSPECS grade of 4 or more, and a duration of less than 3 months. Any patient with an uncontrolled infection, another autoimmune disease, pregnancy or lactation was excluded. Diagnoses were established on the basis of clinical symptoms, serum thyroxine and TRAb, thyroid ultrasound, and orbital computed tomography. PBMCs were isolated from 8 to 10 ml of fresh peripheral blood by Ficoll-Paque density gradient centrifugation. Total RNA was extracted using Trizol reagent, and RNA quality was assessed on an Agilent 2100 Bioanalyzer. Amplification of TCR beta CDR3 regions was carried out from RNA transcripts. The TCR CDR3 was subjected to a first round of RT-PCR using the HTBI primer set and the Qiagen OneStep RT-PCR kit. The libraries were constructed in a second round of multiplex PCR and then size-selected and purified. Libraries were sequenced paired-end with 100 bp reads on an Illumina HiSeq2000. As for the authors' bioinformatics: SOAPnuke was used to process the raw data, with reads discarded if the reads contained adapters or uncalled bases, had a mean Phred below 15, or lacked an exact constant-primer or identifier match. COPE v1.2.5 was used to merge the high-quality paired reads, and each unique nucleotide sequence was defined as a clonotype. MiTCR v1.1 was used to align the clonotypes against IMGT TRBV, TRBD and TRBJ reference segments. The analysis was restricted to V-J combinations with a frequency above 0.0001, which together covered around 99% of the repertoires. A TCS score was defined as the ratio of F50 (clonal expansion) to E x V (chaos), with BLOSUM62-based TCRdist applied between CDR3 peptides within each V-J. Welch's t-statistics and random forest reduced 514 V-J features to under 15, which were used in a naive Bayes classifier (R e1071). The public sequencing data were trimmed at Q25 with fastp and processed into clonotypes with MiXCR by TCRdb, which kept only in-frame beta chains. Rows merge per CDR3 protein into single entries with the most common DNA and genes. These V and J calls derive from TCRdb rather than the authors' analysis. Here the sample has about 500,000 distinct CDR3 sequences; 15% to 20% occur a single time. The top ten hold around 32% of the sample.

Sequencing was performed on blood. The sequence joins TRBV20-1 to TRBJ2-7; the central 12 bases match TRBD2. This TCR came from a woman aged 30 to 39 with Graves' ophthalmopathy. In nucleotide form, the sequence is TGCAGTGCTAGAGATCCCGGGACTAGCGGGTACGAGCAGTACTTC. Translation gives CSARDPGTSGYEQYF.